This T cell receptor (beta chain) derives from a study of CD8+ T cells in alopecia areata. Treatment given: oral pan-JAK inhibitor, 5-10 mg twice daily. The sequencing template was cDNA reverse transcribed from extracted RNA. Sequencing was performed with immunoSEQ multiplex PCR; in TCRdb, only in-frame clones are kept and a portion is missing. The profile shows about 200,000 clones, 58% of them singletons. Trimming left V 7 bases short and J 2 bases short, with 10 bases between. CDR1 is SNHLY and CDR2 is FYNNEI in the germline V gene. The CDR3 sequence is 13 residues long. This clone was seen a few times.

The receptor's source is a human donor with alopecia areata. V is TRBV2 and J is TRBJ2-3; a weak D match, TRBD2 (5 bases). Sequences were derived from CD4+ T cells sorted from blood, sampled at week 24, from a patient treated with tofacitinib. The CDR3 DNA follows: TGTGCCAGCACCACGGACTCCACAGATACGCAGTATTTT. It encodes CASTTDSTDTQYF.